This T cell receptor (beta chain) was found in a study of CD8+CD57+ T cells in acquired aplastic anemia. Overall study findings and caveats: No significant patient-versus-control difference appeared in CD8+ Simpson's diversity.

The germline CDR1 and CDR2 sequences are ENHRY and SYGVKD. The ends were cut back, 2 bases at V and 3 bases at J, with 5 bases in the middle. The CDR3 length is 12 residues. Flow cytometry had shown expanded CD8+CD57+ cells in the patients chosen for sequencing. Comment on this clonotype: The target antigen is unknown.

Genomic DNA, serving as template, underwent TCR beta VDJ and CDR3 profiling. TCRdb processed the reads anew with MiXCR; each CDR3 protein has one entry. The sample has hundreds of thousands of distinct CDR3 sequences, approximately 32% seen once; the top ten hold less than 0.85%. This chain joins TRBV10-3 and TRBJ2-7; D is unresolved. The sequenced sample was sorted CD4+, CD8+, or CD8+CD57+ T cells (not recorded which) from PBMCs. The clonotype was recovered from a human donor with aplastic anemia. CDR3 residues: CAISEPFYEQYF. CDR3 sequence (DNA): TGTGCCATCAGTGAGCCCTTCTACGAGCAGTACTTC.